This TCR beta chain was captured by sequencing in a study of blood T cell repertoires in COVID-19. Background on the study: Sources were T cells, B-cell-depleted T cells, or PBMCs; the material itself was cDNA or gDNA.

TCRdb's table, derived via immunoSEQ multiplex PCR, lists solely in-frame clones and lacks some. The sample records 75,000 to 100,000 clones, over 70% being singletons. This TCR derives from a man aged 60-69 years with acute or convalescent COVID-19. Source material: peripheral blood.

CDR3 in DNA: TGTGCCAGCAGCGTAGGGATTAGCGGGAGGGCCAGGGAGACCCAGTACTTC. It yields the protein CASSVGISGRARETQYF. The chain has TRBV9 and TRBJ2-5; 11 bases are a match to TRBD2. CDR3 length equals 17 residues. Unmatched junction bases numbered 9, after V lost 0 bases and J lost 5 bases. CDR1 and CDR2 from the germline V gene are SGDLS and YYNGEE.